This T cell receptor beta chain was recovered during a study of cytomegalovirus exposure and HLA in healthy donors. The PCR contained 60 Vbeta and 13 Jbeta primers. The repertoire was sequenced with immunoSEQ multiplex PCR; TCRdb's copy has only in-frame clones and lacks some. This table holds around 210,000 clones, around four fifths found once. With V trimmed by 2 bases and J by 3 bases, 5 bases remained unmatched. The V gene's germline CDR1 is MGHRA and CDR2 YSYEKL. The CDR3 runs 15 residues. The receptor's source is a woman between 40 and 55 years old in good health and CMV-seronegative. The material sequenced was PBMCs. The chain uses TRBV4-1 and TRBJ1-2; 8 nucleotides match TRBD1. CDR3 amino acids: CASSQPGQDHYGYTF. CDR3 sequence (DNA): TGCGCCAGCAGCCAACCGGGACAGGACCACTATGGCTACACCTTC.